These 10 T cell receptor beta chains were all obtained from the same sample, sequenced in a study of blood T cell repertoires in COVID-19. Some clones are missing from TCRdb's copy, which holds only in-frame ones; the method was immunoSEQ multiplex PCR. Here the sample spans 95,000 to 100,000 clones, roughly 92% being singletons. Sequencing input: peripheral blood. These receptors were taken from a man aged 50 to 60 with active COVID-19.

This sequence joins TRBV27 and TRBJ2-7; 11 nucleotides match TRBD1. V lost 5 bases and J lost 2; bases outside the gene matches: 5. In germline, CDR1 is MNHEY, CDR2 SMNVEV (reference sequence). This CDR3 has 15 residues. This CDR3 is CASSPRTGGPYEQYF. The CDR3 DNA follows: TGTGCCAGCAGTCCCCGGACAGGGGGCCCCTACGAGCAGTACTTC.

The rearrangement uses TRBV3-1 (or the pseudogene TRBV3-2) and TRBJ1-2; a possible D gene is TRBD1 (5 bases). Germline CDR1 and CDR2: LGHDT and YNNKEL (reference sequence). V gave up 5 bases and J gave up 3 bases, with 13 bases separating them. The CDR3 is 14 residues long. The CDR3 region is CASSSQGVDYGYTF. The CDR3 DNA reads as TGTGCCAGCAGCTCCCAGGGCGTCGACTATGGCTACACCTTC.

This chain joins TRBV28 and TRBJ2-3, with a possible D match to TRBD2 (6 bases). CDR3 length: 12 residues. V lost 7 bases and J 4 bases, leaving 9 bases between the germline ends. Germline V gene data show CDR1 as MDHEN and CDR2 as SYDVKM. CDR3 nucleotides: TGTGCCAGCAAGGAGGGCCCAGATACGCAGTATTTT. It specifies CASKEGPDTQYF.

The CDR3: CASSPGLAGYEQYF. CDR3 bases: TGTGCCAGCAGCCCAGGACTAGCGGGCTACGAGCAGTACTTC. V and J are TRBV11-2 and TRBJ2-7, with 11 bases that match TRBD2. In germline, CDR1 is SGHAT, CDR2 FQNNGV. The CDR3 consists of 14 residues. Germline trimming cut 5 bases from V and 3 bases from J; bases unmatched to any gene: 3.

The CDR3 loop is CASSPLAGGNEQFF. The CDR3 nucleotides read TGTGCCAGCAGCCCACTAGCGGGAGGCAATGAGCAGTTCTTC. The chain employs TRBV7-3 and TRBJ2-1, with 12 positions matching TRBD2. CDR1 and CDR2 from the germline V gene are SGHTA and FQGTGA. With V trimmed by 5 bases and J by 6 bases, 2 bases remained unmatched. This CDR3 is built from 14 residues.

CDR3 residues: CASSLWGTSGGAYNEQFF. CDR3 nucleotides: TGTGCCAGCAGCTTGTGGGGCACAAGCGGGGGGGCCTACAATGAGCAGTTCTTC. J is TRBJ2-1 and V is TRBV5-4; TRBD2 aligns across 10 bases. The CDR3 totals 18 residues. The germline V gene has CDR1 SGHNT and CDR2 YYREEE (reference sequence). The V segment lost 1 base and the J segment 2 bases; nucleotides outside the gene matches: 9.

The rearrangement links TRBV6-6 to TRBJ1-5, with D possibly matching TRBD1 (6 bases). Germline V lookup: CDR1 MNHNY, CDR2 SVGAGI (reference sequence). This CDR3 has 15 amino acids. The ends were cut back, 6 bases at V and 8 bases at J, with 20 bases in the middle. This CDR3 is CASSRSGMAGEPQHF. The CDR3 DNA is TGTGCCAGCAGCCGCTCCGGGATGGCAGGGGAGCCCCAGCATTTT.

The chain is built from TRBV28 and TRBJ1-5; D may be TRBD1 (5 bases). Germline V CDR1 and CDR2: MDHEN, SYDVKM. The V end was cut by 10 bases, the J end by 7 bases, with 17 bases between. The CDR3 is 13 residues long. The CDR3 protein is CATGGEGGQPQHF. CDR3 in DNA: TGTGCCACAGGAGGGGAAGGAGGCCAGCCCCAGCATTTT.

This clone was counted a single time. J is TRBJ1-1 and V is TRBV11-2; D is unresolved. The germline gives CDR1 SGHAT, CDR2 FQNNGV. V lost 0 bases, J lost 8 bases, and 7 bases lay in between. CDR3 length equals 12 residues. The CDR3 bases are TGTGCCAGCAGCTTAGATGGTCGGGAAGCTTTCTTT. Residues: CASSLDGREAFF.

V and J are TRBV11-2 and TRBJ2-2, with TRBD2 matching 10 bases. The trim removed 4 bases at V and 4 bases at J, leaving 12 bases unmatched. The CDR3 is 18 residues long. CDR1 is SGHAT, CDR2 FQNNGV, per germline. The DNA of the CDR3 is TGTGCCAGCAGCTCCCCCGGGACTAGCGCCCCCGGCACCGGGGAGCTGTTTTTT. This gives the protein CASSSPGTSAPGTGELFF.